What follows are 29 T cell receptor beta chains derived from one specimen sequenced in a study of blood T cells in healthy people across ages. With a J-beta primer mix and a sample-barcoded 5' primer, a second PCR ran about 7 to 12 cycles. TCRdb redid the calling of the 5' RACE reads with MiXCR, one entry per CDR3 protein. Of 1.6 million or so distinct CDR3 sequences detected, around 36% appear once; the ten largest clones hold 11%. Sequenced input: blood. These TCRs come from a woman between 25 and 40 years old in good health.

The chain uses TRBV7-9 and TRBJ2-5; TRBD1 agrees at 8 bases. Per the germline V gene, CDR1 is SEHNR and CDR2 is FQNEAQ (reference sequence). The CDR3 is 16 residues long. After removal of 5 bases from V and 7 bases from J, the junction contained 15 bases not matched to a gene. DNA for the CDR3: TGTGCCAGCAGCACTATCCATGGACAGGGCCGAGGGACCCAGTACTTC. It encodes CASSTIHGQGRGTQYF.

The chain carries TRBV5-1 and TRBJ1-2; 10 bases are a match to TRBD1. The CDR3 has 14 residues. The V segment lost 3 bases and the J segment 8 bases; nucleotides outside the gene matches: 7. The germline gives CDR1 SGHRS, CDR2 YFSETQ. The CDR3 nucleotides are TGCGCCAGCAGCTACGCGGGACAGGGGACCGGCTACACCTTC. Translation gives CASSYAGQGTGYTF.

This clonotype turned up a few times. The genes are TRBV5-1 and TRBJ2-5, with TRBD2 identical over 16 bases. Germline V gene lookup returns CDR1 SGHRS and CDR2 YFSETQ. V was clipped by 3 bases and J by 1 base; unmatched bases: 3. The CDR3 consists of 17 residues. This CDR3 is CASSSGTSGGAQETQYF. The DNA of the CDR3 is TGCGCCAGCAGCTCTGGGACTAGCGGGGGGGCCCAAGAGACCCAGTACTTC. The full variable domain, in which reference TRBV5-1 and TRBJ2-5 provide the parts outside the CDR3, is KAGVTQTPRYLIKTRGQQVTLSCSPISGHRSVSWYQQTPGQGLQFLFEYFSETQRNKGNFPGRFSGRQFSNSRSEMNVSTLELGDSALYLCASSSGTSGGAQETQYFGPGTRLLVL.

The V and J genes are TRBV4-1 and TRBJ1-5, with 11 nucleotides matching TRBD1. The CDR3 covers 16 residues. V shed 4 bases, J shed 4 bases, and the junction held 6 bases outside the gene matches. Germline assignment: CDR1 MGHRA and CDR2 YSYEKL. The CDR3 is CASSRGTGGSNQPQHF. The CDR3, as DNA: TGCGCCAGCAGCCGAGGGACAGGGGGTAGTAATCAGCCCCAGCATTTT.

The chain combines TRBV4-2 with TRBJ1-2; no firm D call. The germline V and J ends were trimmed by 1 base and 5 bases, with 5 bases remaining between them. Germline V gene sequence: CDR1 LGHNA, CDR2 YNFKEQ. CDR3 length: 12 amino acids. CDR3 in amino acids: CASSQVEYGYTF. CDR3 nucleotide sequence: TGTGCCAGCAGCCAAGTAGAGTATGGCTACACCTTC.

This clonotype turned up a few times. The CDR3 DNA reads TGCGCCAGCAGCTTTGTGACTCCTTCCTACGAGCAGTACTTC. This encodes CASSFVTPSYEQYF. This chain uses TRBV5-1 with TRBJ2-7, with D uncertain. Per germline, CDR1 SGHRS and CDR2 YFSETQ. The CDR3 runs 14 residues. V was shortened by 2 bases and J by 1 base, with 10 bases between the two germline ends.

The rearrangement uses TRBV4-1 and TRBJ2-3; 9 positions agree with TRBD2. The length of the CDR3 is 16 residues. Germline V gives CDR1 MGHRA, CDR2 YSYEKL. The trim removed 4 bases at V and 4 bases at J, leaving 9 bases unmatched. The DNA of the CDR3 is TGCGCCAGCAGCCCACGAGCGGGGGGCCACGCAGATACGCAGTATTTT. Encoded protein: CASSPRAGGHADTQYF.

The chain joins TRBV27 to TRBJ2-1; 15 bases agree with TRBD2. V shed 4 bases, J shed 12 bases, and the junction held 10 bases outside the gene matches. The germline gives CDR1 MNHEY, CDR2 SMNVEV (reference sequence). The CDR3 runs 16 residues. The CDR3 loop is CASSSAGTSGGYGQFF. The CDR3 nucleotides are TGTGCCAGCAGTTCCGCCGGGACTAGCGGGGGGTATGGGCAGTTCTTC.

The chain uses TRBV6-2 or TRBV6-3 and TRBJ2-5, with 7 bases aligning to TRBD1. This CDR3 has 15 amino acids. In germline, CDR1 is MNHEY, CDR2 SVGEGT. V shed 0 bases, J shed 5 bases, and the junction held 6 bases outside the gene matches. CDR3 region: CASSYSDRVGETQYF. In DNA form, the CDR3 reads TGTGCCAGCAGTTACTCCGACAGGGTTGGTGAGACCCAGTACTTC.

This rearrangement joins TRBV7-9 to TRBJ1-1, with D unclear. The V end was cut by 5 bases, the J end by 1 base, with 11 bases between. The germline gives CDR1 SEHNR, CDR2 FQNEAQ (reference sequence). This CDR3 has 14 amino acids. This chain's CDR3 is CASSPTAGNTEAFF. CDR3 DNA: TGTGCCAGCAGCCCAACCGCGGGGAACACTGAAGCTTTCTTT.

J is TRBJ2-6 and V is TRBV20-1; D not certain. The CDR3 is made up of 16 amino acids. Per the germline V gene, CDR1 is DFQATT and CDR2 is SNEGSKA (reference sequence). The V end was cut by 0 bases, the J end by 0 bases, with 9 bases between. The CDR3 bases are TGCAGTGCTAGAGATTTGGCGATCTCTGGGGCCAACGTCCTGACTTTC. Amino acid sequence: CSARDLAISGANVLTF.

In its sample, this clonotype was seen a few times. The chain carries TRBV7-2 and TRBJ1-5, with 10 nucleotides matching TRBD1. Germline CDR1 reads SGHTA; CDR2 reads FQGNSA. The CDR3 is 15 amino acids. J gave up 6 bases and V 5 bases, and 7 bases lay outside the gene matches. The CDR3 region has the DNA TGTGCCAGCAGCCCCGACAGGGGGCGAGCTCAGCCCCAGCATTTT. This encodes CASSPDRGRAQPQHF.

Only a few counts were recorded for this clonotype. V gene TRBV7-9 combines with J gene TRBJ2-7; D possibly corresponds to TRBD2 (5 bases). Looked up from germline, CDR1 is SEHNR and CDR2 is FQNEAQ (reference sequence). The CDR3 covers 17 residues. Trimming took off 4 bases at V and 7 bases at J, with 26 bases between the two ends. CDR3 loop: CASSSSVPGISTGEQYF. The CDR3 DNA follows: TGTGCCAGCAGCTCGTCAGTGCCAGGAATATCTACGGGAGAGCAGTACTTC.

CDR3 sequence reads: CASSRVAGGLPKNIQYF. The CDR3 DNA sequence: TGTGCCAGCAGCCGCGTAGCAGGGGGGCTTCCCAAAAACATTCAGTACTTC. The chain has TRBV28 and TRBJ2-4; a possible D gene is TRBD1 (7 bases). There are 17 residues in the CDR3. The V and J ends lost 6 bases and 2 bases respectively, with 20 bases between them. Germline CDR1 MDHEN, CDR2 SYDVKM. The full variable domain, rest sourced from reference TRBV28 and TRBJ2-4, is DVKVTQSSRYLVKRTGEKVFLECVQDMDHENMFWYRQDPGLGLRLIYFSYDVKMKEKGDIPEGYSVSREKKERFSLILESASTNQTSMYLCASSRVAGGLPKNIQYFGAGTRLSVL.

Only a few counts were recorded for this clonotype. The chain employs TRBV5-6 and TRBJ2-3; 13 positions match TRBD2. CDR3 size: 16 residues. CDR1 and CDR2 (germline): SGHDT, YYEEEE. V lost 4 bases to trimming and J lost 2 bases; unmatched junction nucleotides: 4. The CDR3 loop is CASSQGLAGPTDTQYF. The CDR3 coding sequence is TGTGCCAGCAGCCAGGGACTAGCGGGACCCACAGATACGCAGTATTTT. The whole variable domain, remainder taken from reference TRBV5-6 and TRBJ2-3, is DAGVTQSPTHLIKTRGQQVTLRCSPKSGHDTVSWYQQALGQGPQFIFQYYEEEERQRGNFPDRFSGHQFPNYSSELNVNALLLGDSALYLCASSQGLAGPTDTQYFGPGTRLTVL.

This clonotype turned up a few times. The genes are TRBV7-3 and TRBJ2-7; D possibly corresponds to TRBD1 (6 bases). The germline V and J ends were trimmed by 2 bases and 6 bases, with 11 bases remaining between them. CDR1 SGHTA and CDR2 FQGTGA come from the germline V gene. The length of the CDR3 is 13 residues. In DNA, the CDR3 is TGTGCCAGCAGCTTAGCCGGACAGAGCGAGCAGTACTTC. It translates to CASSLAGQSEQYF. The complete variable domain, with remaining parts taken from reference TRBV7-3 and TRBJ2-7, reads GAGVSQTPSNKVTEKGKYVELRCDPISGHTALYWYRQSLGQGPEFLIYFQGTGAADDSGLPNDRFFAVRPEGSVSTLKIQRTERGDSAVYLCASSLAGQSEQYFGPGTRLTVT.

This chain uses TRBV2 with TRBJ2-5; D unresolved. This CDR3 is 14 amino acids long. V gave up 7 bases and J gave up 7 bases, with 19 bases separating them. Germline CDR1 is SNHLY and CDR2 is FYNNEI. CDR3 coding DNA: TGTGCCAGCACGGTACGGAGTGAAGGCGGGACCCAGTACTTC. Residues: CASTVRSEGGTQYF. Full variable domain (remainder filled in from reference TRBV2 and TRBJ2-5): EPEVTQTPSHQVTQMGQEVILRCVPISNHLYFYWYRQILGQKVEFLVSFYNNEISEKSEIFDDQFSVERPDGSNFTLKIRSTKLEDSAMYFCASTVRSEGGTQYFGPGTRLLVL.

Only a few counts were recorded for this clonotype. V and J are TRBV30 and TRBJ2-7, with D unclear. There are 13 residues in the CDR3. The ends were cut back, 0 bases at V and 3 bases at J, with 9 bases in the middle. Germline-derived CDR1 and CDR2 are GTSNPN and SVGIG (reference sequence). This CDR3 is CAWSVGQFYEQYF. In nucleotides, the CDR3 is TGTGCCTGGAGTGTCGGGCAGTTCTACGAGCAGTACTTC.

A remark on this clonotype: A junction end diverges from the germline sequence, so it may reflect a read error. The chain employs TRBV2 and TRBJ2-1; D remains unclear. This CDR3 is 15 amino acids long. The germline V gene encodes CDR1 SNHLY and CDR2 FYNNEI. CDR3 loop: CASSELGGSFNEQFF. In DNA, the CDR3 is TGTGCCAGCAGTGAACTGGGCGGTTCCTTCAATGAGCAGTTCTTC. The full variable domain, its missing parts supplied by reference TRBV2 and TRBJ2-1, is EPEVTQTPSHQVTQMGQEVILRCVPISNHLYFYWYRQILGQKVEFLVSFYNNEISEKSEIFDDQFSVERPDGSNFTLKIRSTKLEDSAMYFCASSELGGSFNEQFFGPGTRLTVL.

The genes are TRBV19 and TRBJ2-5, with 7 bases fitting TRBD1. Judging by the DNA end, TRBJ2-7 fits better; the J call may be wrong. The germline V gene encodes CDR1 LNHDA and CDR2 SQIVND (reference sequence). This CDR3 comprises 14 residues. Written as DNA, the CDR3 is TGTGCCAGTAGTTCCCTACAGGGGACCAACGAGCAGTACTTC. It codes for CASSSLQGTNEQYF.

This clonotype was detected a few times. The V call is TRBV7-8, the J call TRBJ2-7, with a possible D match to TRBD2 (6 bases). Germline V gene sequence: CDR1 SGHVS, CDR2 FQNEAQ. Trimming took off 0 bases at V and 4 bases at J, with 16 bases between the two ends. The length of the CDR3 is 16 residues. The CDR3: CASSLAVEGRRYEQYF. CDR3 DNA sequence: TGTGCCAGCAGCTTAGCTGTTGAGGGGAGGAGGTACGAGCAGTACTTC.

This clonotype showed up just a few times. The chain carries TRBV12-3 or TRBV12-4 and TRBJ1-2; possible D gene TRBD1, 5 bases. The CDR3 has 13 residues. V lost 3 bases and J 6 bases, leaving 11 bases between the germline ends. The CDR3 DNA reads TGTGCCAGCAGTTTTTCCCAGGGTGATGGCTACACCTTC. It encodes CASSFSQGDGYTF.

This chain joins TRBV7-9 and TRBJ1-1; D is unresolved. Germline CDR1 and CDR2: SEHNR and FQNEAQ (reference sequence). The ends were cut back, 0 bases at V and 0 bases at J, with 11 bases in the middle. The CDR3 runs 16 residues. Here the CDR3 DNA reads TGTGCCAGCAGCTTAGCAGGGAACACCATGAACACTGAAGCTTTCTTT. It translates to CASSLAGNTMNTEAFF.

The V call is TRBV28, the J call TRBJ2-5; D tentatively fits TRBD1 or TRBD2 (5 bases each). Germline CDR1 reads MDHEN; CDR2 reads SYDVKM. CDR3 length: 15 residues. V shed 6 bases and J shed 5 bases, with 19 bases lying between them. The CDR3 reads CASSPPPGPHETQYF. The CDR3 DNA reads TGTGCCAGCAGCCCCCCGCCGGGACCTCACGAGACCCAGTACTTC. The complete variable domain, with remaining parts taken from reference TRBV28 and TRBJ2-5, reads DVKVTQSSRYLVKRTGEKVFLECVQDMDHENMFWYRQDPGLGLRLIYFSYDVKMKEKGDIPEGYSVSREKKERFSLILESASTNQTSMYLCASSPPPGPHETQYFGPGTRLLVL.

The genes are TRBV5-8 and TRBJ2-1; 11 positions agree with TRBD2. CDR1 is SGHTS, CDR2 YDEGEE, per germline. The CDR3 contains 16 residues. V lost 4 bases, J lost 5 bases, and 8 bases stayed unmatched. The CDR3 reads CASSHTRLAGHNEQFF. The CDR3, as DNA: TGTGCCAGCAGCCATACCAGACTAGCGGGGCACAATGAGCAGTTCTTC.

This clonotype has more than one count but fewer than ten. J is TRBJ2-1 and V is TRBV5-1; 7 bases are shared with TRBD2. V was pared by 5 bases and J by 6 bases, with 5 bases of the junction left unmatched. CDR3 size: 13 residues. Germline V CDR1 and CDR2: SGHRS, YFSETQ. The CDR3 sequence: CASRRGTTNEQFF. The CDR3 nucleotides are TGCGCCAGCAGACGGGGGACTACCAATGAGCAGTTCTTC.

CDR3 coding DNA: TGCAGTGCTAGGGGACAGGGGGACCACGAGCAGTACTTC. Protein: CSARGQGDHEQYF. The chain combines TRBV20-1 with TRBJ2-7, with 11 nucleotides matching TRBD1. The germline V gene encodes CDR1 DFQATT and CDR2 SNEGSKA (reference sequence). CDR3 length: 13 amino acids. The V gene end was trimmed by 3 bases and the J gene end by 5 bases; junction bases not matched to a gene: 3.

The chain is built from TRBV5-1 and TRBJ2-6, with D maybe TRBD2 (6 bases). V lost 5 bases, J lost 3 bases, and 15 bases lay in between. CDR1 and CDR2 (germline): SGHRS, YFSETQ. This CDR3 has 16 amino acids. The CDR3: CASRFSRGLGANVLTF. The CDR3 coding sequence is TGCGCCAGCAGATTTTCTAGGGGACTTGGGGCCAACGTCCTGACTTTC.

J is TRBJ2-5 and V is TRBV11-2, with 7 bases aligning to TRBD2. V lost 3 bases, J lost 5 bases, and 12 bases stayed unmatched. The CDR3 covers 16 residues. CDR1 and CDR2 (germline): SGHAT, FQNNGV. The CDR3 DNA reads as TGTGCCAGCAGCTTGAGGGCCTTGGGGGGGAGGGAGACCCAGTACTTC. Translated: CASSLRALGGRETQYF. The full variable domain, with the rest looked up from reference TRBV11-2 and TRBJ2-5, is EAGVAQSPRYKIIEKRQSVAFWCNPISGHATLYWYQQILGQGPKLLIQFQNNGVVDDSQLPKDRFSAERLKGVDSTLKIQPAKLEDSAVYLCASSLRALGGRETQYFGPGTRLLVL.